The 7 T cell receptor beta chains below all came from one sample that was sequenced in a study of vaccination and CD4 T cells after COVID-19. The antigens these receptors bind are not known. The treatment is: roughly 11-day PBMC culture with coronavirus spike peptide pools or control peptides (ViraFEST assay). Cultured CD4+ T-cell DNA underwent Oncomine TCR Beta short-read sequencing. MiXCR was run by TCRdb on the PCR reads, yielding one entry per CDR3 protein. Here the sample spans roughly 7,500 distinct CDR3 sequences, approximately 70% being singletons. The sample was CD4+ T cells from blood, cultured in vitro. The origin of the receptors is a human donor who had recovered from COVID-19.

The J gene is TRBJ2-2, the V gene TRBV20-1, with 8 bases fitting TRBD2. The V segment lost 0 bases and the J segment 4 bases; nucleotides outside the gene matches: 10. Germline V gene lookup returns CDR1 DFQATT and CDR2 SNEGSKA (reference sequence). This CDR3 is built from 17 residues. CDR3 in DNA: TGCAGTGCTAGAGAATCTCACGGGGGGGCCGGCACCGGGGAGCTGTTTTTT. As protein: CSARESHGGAGTGELFF.

The J gene is TRBJ2-7, the V gene TRBV20-1; the D gene is possibly TRBD1 (5 bases). The CDR3 sequence is 12 residues long. Germline V gene data show CDR1 as DFQATT and CDR2 as SNEGSKA (reference sequence). Trimming shortened V by 1 base and J by 4 bases, and 8 bases separated the two germline ends. Here the CDR3 DNA reads TGCAGTGCTAGAGGGGGCTTATACGAGCAGTACTTC. Protein product: CSARGGLYEQYF.

The chain couples TRBV7-7 to TRBJ2-2; TRBD1 might be the D (6 bases). CDR1 is SSHAT, CDR2 FNYEAQ, per germline (reference sequence). The CDR3 contains 13 residues. The V end lost 5 bases, the J end lost 7 bases, and 11 bases lay between the germline ends. The CDR3 nucleotides are TGTGCCAGCAGCCGGGACATGGGCGGGGAGCTGTTTTTT. Translated, it gives CASSRDMGGELFF. Complete variable domain (other parts from reference TRBV7-7 and TRBJ2-2): GAGVSQSPRYKVTKRGQDVTLRCDPISSHATLYWYQQALGQGPEFLTYFNYEAQPDKSGLPSDRFSAERPEGSISTLTIQRTEQRDSAMYRCASSRDMGGELFFGEGSRLTVL.

J is TRBJ2-7 and V is TRBV6-1; a possible D gene is TRBD1 (6 bases). CDR1 MNHNS and CDR2 SASEGT come from the germline V gene. Deletions cut 5 bases from V and 5 bases from J, with 13 bases between. The CDR3 contains 13 residues. Here the CDR3 reads CASSTGSLDEQYF. Written as DNA, the CDR3 is TGTGCCAGCAGTACAGGGTCTCTGGACGAGCAGTACTTC.

The chain is built from TRBV6-1 and TRBJ2-4; 11 bases align to TRBD1. Unmatched junction bases numbered 6, after V lost 6 bases and J lost 8 bases. The germline V gene has CDR1 MNHNS and CDR2 SASEGT. The CDR3 has 14 amino acids. CDR3 sequence reads: CASSGDRGSDIQYF. CDR3 DNA: TGTGCCAGCAGCGGGGACAGGGGGTCGGACATTCAGTACTTC.

CDR3 sequence: CASSQDMSSNQPQHF. The CDR3 DNA is TGCGCCAGCAGCCAAGATATGAGTAGCAATCAGCCCCAGCATTTT. The chain couples TRBV4-3 to TRBJ1-5; D gene ambiguous. Trimming removed 0 bases at V and 0 bases at J, with 6 bases between. The germline CDR1 and CDR2 sequences are LGHNA and YSLEER. The CDR3 consists of 15 residues.

V and J are TRBV7-9 and TRBJ1-2; 7 nucleotides agree with TRBD1. V shed 8 bases, J shed 4 bases, and the junction held 7 bases outside the gene matches. CDR1 and CDR2 from the germline V gene are SEHNR and FQNEAQ (reference sequence). The CDR3 sequence is 13 residues long. CDR3 in amino acids: CASVAGGGYGYTF. The CDR3 DNA sequence: TGTGCCAGCGTTGCAGGGGGAGGCTATGGCTACACCTTC.